The TCR beta chain under discussion was sequenced for a study of T cells in Graves' hyperthyroidism and ophthalmopathy. This clonotype showed up many times. The CDR3 regions of TCR beta were amplified from RNA transcripts. Primed by the HTBI set, a first-round RT-PCR was run on the TCR CDR3. One entry per CDR3 protein results from TCRdb running MiXCR on the multiplex PCR reads. In the table there are hundreds of thousands of distinct CDR3 sequences, 12% to 15% of which are singletons. The CDR3 is made up of 14 amino acids. With 3 bases clipped from V and 5 bases from J, the junction kept 4 bases outside the gene matches.

The sequenced sample consisted of blood. The chain combines TRBV12-3 or TRBV12-4 with TRBJ1-1; 9 positions match TRBD1. The sequence derives from a middle-aged woman with Graves' ophthalmopathy. This CDR3 reads CASSLRTGETEAFF. The CDR3 region has the DNA TGTGCCAGCAGTTTGAGGACAGGGGAGACTGAAGCTTTCTTT.